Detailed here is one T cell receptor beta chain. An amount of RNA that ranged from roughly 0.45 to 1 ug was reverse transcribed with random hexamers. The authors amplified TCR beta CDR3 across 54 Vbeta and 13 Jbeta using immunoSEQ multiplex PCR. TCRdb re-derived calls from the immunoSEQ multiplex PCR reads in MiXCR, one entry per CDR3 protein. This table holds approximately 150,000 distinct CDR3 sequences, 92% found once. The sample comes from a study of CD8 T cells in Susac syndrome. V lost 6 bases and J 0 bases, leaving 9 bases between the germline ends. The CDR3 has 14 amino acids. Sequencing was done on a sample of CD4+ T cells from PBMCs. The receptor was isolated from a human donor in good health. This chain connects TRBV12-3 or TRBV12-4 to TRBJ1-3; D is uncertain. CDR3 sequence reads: CASSPDVSGNTIYF. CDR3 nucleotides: TGTGCCAGCAGCCCGGATGTCTCTGGAAACACCATATATTTT.